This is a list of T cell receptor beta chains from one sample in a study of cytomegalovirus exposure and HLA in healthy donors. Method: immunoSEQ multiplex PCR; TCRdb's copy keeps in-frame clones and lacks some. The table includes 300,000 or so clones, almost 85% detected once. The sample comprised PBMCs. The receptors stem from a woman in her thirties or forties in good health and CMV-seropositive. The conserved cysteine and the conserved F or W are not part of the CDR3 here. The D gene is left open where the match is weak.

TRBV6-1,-,ASSEAIGRQAHNEQF
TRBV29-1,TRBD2,SAAVGLAVDTQY
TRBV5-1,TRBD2,ASSLTAGGIYNEQF
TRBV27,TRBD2,ASSRTRGYNEQF
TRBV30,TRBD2,ASHREARADTQY
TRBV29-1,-,SGGGRTDTQY
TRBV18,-,ASSWLAGSHYEQY
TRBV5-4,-,ASSLVGVNTGELF
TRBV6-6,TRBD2,ASSPRLAGGYEQY
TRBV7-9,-,ASSLLEDDSNYEQY
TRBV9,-,ASSVGLGAKNIQY
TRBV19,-,ASSTTGSNQPQH
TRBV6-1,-,ASSESGDGTEAF
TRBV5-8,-,ASSWRGGGYT
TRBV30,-,AWSAELAYEQY
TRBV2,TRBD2,ASERDLTYEQY
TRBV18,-,ASSPGPDQPQH
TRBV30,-,AWRVRGGYT
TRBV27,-,ASGNGGTDNTGELF
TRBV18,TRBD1,ASSQGQGTPDTQY
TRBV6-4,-,ASSDESGRGNEQF
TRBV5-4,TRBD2,ASSLDLAGYNEQF
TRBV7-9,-,ASSPPGRNEQF
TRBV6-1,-,ASTEGAQPQH
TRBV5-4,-,ASSPSLSVGQETQY
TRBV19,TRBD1,ASSKTGGSYEQY
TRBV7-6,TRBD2,ASSLTSGIALTGELF
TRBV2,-,ASSIDSFYTEAF
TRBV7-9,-,ASSLVYLRTAGNTIY